This T cell receptor beta chain was identified during a study of T cells in localized non-small cell lung cancer. The length of the CDR3 is 14 residues. The germline V gene has CDR1 MDHEN and CDR2 SYDVKM. Trimming cost V 6 bases and J 2 bases; bases outside gene matches: 6. Broader study findings: As only one tumor region underwent sequencing, heterogeneity remains possible.

Remarks on this clone: Its specificity is unknown.

Assay: immunoSEQ multiplex PCR; the TCRdb copy retains only in-frame clones and omits some. The sample holds 70,000 or so clones; around 85% are singletons and the top ten take 1% to 1.5%. V and J are TRBV28 and TRBJ1-2; 7 bases are a match to TRBD1. The material was peripheral blood, obtained before any cancer treatment. The TCR was taken from a female donor over 55 with stage I lung adenocarcinoma. The DNA of the CDR3 is TGTGCCAGCAGGACCGGGACAGAAAACTATGGCTACACCTTC. Its protein is CASRTGTENYGYTF.